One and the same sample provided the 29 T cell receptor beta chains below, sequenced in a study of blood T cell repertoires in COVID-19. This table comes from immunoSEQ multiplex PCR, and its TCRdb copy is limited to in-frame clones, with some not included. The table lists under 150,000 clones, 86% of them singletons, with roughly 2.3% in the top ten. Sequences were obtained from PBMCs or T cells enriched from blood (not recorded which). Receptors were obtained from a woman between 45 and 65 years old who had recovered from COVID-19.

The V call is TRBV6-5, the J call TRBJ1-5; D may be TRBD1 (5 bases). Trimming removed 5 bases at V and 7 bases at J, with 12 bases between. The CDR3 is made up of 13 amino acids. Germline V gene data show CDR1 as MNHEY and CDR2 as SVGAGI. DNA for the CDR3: TGTGCCAGCAGTCTGGGGGAGGGGCAGCCCCAGCATTTT. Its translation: CASSLGEGQPQHF.

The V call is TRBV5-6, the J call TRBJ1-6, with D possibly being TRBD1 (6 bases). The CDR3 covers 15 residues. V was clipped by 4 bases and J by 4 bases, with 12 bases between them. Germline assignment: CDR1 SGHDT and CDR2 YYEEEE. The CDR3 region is CASSLTTGYNSPLHF. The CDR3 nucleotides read TGTGCCAGCAGCCTTACTACAGGGTATAATTCACCCCTCCACTTT. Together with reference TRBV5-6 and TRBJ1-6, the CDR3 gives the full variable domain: DAGVTQSPTHLIKTRGQQVTLRCSPKSGHDTVSWYQQALGQGPQFIFQYYEEEERQRGNFPDRFSGHQFPNYSSELNVNALLLGDSALYLCASSLTTGYNSPLHFGNGTRLTVT.

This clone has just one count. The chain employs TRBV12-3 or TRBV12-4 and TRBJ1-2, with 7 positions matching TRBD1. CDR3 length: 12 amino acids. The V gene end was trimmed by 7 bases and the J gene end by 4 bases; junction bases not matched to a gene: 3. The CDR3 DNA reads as TGTGCCAGCACCGACAGGGTCTATGGCTACACCTTC. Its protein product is CASTDRVYGYTF.

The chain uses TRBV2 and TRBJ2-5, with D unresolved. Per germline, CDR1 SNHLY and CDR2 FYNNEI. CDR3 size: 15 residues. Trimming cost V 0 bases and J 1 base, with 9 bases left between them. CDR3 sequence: CASSEAASVQETQYF. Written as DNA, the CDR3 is TGTGCCAGCAGTGAAGCGGCATCAGTCCAAGAGACCCAGTACTTC.

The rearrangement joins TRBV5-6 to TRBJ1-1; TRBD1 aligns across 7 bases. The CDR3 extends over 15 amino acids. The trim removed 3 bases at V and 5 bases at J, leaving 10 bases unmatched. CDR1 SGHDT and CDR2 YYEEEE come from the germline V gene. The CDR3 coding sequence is TGTGCCAGCAGCTGGGGGGACAGATCTGGTACTGAAGCTTTCTTT. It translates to CASSWGDRSGTEAFF.

CDR3 sequence: CASSPDLEGRTEAFF. The DNA for the CDR3 is TGTGCCAGCTCACCTGATCTTGAGGGAAGAACTGAAGCTTTCTTT. The V call is TRBV18, the J call TRBJ1-1; D is ambiguous. V shed 3 bases and J shed 5 bases, with 16 bases lying between them. This CDR3 is built from 15 residues. Germline-derived CDR1 and CDR2 are KGHSH and LQKENI.

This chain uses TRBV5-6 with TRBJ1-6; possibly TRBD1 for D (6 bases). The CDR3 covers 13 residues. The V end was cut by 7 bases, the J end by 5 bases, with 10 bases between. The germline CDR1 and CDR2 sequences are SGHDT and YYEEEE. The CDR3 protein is CASGGQNNSPLHF. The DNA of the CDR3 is TGTGCCAGCGGCGGACAGAATAATTCACCCCTCCACTTT.

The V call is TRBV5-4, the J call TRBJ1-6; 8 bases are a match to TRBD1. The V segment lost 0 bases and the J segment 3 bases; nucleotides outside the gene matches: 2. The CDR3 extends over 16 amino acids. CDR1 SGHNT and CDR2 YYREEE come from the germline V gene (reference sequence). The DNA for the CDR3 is TGTGCCAGCAGCTTGGCAGGGGGCAGCTATAATTCACCCCTCCACTTT. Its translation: CASSLAGGSYNSPLHF.

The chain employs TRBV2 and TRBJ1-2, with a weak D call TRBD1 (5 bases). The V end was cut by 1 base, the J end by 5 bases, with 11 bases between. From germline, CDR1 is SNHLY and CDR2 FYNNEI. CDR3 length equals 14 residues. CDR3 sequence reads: CASSEVGGEYGYTF. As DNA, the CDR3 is TGTGCCAGCAGTGAAGTGGGGGGAGAATATGGCTACACCTTC.

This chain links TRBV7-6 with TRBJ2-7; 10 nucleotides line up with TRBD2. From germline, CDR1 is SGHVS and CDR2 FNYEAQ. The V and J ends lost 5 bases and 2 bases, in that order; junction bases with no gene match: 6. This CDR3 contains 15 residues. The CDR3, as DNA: TGTGCCAGCAGCCCAATAGCGGGGGGCCCCTACGAGCAGTACTTC. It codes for CASSPIAGGPYEQYF.

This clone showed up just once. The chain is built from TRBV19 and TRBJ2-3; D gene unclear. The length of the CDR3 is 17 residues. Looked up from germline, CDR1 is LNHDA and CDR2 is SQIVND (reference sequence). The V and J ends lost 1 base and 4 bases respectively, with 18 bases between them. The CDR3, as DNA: TGTGCCAGTAGTATAGCCTATCGTCGAGAGGTGCCAGATACGCAGTATTTT. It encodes CASSIAYRREVPDTQYF.

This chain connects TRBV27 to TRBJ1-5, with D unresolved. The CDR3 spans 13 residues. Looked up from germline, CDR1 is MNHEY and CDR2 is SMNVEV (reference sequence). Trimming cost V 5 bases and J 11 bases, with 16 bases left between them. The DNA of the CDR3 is TGTGCCAGCAGTGTAAAGCCAAATATCGCCCAGCATTTT. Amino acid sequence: CASSVKPNIAQHF.

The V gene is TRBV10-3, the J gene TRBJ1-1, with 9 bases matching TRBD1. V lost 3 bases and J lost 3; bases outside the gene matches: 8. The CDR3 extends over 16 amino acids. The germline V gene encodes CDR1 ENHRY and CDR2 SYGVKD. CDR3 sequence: CAISDFTGGADTEAFF. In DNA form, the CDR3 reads TGTGCCATCAGTGACTTTACAGGGGGCGCGGACACTGAAGCTTTCTTT.

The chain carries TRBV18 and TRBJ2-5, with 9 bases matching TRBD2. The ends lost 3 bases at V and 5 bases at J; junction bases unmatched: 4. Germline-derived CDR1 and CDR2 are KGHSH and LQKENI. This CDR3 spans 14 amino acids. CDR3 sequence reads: CASSPAGGPETQYF. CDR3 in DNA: TGTGCCAGCTCACCGGCGGGGGGGCCGGAGACCCAGTACTTC.

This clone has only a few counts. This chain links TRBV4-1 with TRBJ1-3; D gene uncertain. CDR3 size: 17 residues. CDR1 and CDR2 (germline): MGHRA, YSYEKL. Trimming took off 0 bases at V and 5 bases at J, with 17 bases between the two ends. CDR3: CASSQEAGAKIRNTIYF. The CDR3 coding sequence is TGCGCCAGCAGCCAAGAGGCGGGCGCAAAAATCAGAAACACCATATATTTT.

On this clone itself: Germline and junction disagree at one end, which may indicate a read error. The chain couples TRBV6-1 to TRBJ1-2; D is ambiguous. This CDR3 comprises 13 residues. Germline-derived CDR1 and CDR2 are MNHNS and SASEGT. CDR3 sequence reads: CASSEGQVYGYTF. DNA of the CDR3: TGTGCCAGCAGCGAAGGGCAGGTCTATGGCTACACCTTC.

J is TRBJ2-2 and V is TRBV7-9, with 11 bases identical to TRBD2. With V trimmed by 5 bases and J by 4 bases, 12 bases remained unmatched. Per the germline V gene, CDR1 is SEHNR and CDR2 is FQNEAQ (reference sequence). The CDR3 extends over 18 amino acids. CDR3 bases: TGTGCCAGCAGCCCCTATGTAGCGGGGGGGCCATTCACCGGGGAGCTGTTTTTT. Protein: CASSPYVAGGPFTGELFF.

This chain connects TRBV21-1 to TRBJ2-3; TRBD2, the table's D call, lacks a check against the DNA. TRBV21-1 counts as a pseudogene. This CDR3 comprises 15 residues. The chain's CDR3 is CASSKGLSVSHTQYF. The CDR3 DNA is TGTGCCAGCAGCAAAGGTTTATCGGTCTCCCATACGCAGTATTTT.

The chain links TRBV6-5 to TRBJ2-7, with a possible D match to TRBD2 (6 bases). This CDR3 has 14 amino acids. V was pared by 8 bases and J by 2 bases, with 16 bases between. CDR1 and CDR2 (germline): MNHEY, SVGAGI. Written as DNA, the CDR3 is TGTGCCAGCCGGTGGGGGGAAATGACCTACGAGCAGTACTTC. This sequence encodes CASRWGEMTYEQYF.

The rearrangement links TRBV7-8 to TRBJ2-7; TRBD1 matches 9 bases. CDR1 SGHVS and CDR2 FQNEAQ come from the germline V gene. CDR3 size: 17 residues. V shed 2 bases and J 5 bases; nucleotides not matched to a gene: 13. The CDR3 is CASSLLVIGTGSDEQYF. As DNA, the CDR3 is TGTGCCAGCAGCTTACTAGTTATCGGGACAGGGAGCGACGAGCAGTACTTC.

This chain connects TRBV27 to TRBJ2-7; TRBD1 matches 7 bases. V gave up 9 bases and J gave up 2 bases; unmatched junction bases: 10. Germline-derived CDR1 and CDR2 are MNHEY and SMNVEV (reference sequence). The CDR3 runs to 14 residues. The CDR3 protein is CASRPDRVTYEQYF. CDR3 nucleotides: TGTGCCAGTAGACCCGACAGGGTGACCTACGAGCAGTACTTC.

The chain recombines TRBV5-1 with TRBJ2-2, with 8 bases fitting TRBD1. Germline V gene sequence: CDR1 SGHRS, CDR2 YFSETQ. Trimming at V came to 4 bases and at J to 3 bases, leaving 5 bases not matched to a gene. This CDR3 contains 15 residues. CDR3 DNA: TGCGCCAGCAGCCTTGGACAGGGAGACACCGGGGAGCTGTTTTTT. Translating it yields CASSLGQGDTGELFF.

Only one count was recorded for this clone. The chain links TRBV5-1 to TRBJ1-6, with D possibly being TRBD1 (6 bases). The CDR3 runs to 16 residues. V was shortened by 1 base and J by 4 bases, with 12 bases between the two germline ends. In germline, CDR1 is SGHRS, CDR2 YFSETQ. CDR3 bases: TGCGCCAGCAGCTTGTCGACAGGCAGGTATAATTCACCCCTCCACTTT. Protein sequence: CASSLSTGRYNSPLHF.

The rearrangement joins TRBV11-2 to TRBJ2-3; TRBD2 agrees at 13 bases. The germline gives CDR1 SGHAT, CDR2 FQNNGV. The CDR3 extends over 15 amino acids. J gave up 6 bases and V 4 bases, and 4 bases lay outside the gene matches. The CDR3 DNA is TGTGCCAGCAGCTCACTAGCGGGGGGGTGGGATACGCAGTATTTT. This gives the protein CASSSLAGGWDTQYF.

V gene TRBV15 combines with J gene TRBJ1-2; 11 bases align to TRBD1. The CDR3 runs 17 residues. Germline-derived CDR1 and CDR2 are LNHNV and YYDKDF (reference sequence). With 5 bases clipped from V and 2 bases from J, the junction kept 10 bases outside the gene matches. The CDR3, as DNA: TGTGCCACCAGCCCCCCAACCGGGACAGGGGGGAACTATGGCTACACCTTC. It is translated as CATSPPTGTGGNYGYTF. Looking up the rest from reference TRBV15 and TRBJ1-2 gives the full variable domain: DAMVIQNPRYQVTQFGKPVTLSCSQTLNHNVMYWYQQKSSQAPKLLFHYYDKDFNNEADTPDNFQSRRPNTSFCFLDIRSPGLGDTAMYLCATSPPTGTGGNYGYTFGSGTRLTVV.

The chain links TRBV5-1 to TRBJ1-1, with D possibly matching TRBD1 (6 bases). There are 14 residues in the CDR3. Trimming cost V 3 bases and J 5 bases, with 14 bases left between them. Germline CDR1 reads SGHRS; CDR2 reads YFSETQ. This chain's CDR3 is CASSSYREGTEAFF. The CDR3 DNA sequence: TGCGCCAGCAGCTCTTACAGGGAGGGGACTGAAGCTTTCTTT.

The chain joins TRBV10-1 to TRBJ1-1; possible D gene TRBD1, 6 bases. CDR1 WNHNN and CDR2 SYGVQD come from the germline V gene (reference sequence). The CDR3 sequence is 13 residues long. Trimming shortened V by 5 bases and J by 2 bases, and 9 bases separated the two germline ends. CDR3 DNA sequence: TGCGCCAGCAGTAGGACAGTCAACACTGAAGCTTTCTTT. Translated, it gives CASSRTVNTEAFF.

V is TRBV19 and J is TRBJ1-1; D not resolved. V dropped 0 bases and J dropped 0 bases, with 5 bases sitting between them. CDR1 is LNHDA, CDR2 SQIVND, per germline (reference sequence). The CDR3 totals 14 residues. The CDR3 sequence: CASSIDRMNTEAFF. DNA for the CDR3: TGTGCCAGTAGTATAGACAGGATGAACACTGAAGCTTTCTTT.

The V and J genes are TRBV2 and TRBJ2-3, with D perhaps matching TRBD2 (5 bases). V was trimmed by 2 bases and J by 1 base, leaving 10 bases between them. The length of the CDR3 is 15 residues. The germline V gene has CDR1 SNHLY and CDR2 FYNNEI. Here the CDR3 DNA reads TGTGCCAGCAGTGAAACCCGGGGAGGCACAGATACGCAGTATTTT. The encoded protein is CASSETRGGTDTQYF.